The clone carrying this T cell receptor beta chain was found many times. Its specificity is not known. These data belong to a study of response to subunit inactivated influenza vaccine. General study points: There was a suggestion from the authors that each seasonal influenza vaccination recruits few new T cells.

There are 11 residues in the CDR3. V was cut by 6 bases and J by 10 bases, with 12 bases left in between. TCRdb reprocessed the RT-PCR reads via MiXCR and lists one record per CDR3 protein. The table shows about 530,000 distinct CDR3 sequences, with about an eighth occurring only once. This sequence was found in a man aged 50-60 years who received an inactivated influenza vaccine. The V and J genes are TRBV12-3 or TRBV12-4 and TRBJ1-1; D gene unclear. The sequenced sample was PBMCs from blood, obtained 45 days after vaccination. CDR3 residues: CASRGGIGAFF. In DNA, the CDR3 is TGTGCCAGCAGGGGAGGAATTGGAGCTTTCTTT.